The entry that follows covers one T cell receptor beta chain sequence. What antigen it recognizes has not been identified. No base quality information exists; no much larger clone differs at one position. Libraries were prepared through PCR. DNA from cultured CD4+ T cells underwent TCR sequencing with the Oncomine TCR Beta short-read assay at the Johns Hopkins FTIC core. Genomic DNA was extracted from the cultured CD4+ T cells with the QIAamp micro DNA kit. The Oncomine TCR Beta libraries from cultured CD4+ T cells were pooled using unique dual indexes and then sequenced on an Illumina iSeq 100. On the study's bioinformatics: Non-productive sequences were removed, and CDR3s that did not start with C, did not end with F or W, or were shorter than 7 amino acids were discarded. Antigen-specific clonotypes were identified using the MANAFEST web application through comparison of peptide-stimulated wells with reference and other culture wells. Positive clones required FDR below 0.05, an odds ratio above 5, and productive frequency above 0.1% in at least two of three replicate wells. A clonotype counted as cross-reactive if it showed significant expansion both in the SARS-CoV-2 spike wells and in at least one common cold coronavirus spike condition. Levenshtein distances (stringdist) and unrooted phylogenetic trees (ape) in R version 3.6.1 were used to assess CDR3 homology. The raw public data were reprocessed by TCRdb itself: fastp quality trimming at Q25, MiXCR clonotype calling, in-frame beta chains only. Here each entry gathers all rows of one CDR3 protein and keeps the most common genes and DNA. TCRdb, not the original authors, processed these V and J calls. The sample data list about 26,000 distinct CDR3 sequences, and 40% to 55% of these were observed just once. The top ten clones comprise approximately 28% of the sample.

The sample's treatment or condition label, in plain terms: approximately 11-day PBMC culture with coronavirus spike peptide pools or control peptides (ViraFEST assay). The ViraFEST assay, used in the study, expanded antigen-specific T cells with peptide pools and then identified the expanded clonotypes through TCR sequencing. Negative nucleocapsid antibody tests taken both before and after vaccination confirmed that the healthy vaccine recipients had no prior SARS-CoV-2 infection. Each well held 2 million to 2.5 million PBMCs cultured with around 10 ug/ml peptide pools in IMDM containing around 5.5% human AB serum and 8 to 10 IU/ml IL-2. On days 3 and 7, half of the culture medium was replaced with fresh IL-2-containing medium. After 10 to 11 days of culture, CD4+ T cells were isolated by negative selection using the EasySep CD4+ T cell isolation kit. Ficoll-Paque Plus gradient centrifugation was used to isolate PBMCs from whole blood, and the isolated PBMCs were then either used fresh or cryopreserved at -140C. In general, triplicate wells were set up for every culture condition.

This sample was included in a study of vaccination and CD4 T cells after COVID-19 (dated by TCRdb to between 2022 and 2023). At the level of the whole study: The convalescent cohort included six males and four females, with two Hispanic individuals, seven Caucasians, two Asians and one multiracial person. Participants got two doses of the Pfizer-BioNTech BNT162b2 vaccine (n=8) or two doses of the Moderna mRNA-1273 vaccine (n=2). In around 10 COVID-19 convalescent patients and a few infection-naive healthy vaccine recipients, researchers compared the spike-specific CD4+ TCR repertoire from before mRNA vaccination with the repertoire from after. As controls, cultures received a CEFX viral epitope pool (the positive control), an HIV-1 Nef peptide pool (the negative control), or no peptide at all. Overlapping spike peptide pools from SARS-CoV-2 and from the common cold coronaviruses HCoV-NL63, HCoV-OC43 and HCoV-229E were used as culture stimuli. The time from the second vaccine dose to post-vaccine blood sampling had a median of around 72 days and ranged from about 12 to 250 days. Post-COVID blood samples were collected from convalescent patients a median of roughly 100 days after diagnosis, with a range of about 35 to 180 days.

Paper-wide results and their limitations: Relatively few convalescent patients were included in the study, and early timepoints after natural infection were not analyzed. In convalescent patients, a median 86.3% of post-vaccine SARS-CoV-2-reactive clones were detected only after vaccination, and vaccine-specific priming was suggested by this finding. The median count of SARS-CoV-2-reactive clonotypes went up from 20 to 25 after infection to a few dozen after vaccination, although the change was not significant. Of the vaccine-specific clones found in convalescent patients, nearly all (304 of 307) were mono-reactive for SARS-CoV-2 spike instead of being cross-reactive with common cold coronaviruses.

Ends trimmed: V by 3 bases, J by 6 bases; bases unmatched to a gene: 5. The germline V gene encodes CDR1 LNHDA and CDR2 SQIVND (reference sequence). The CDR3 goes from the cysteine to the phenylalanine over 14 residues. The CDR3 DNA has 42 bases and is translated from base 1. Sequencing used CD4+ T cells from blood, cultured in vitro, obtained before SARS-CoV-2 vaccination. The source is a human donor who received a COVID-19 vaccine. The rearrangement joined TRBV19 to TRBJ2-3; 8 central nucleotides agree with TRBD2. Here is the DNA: TGTGCCAGTAGTATTGACGGGGGGGCTGATACGCAGTATTTT. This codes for CASSIDGGADTQYF.